This TCR beta chain appears in the sequencing data of a study of T cell responses to AZD1222 COVID-19 vaccine. Only in-frame clones appear in the TCRdb table, and some are missing; sequencing was by immunoSEQ multiplex PCR. The profile shows approximately 68,000 clones, about 91% of them singletons. This clonotype was obtained from an adult in good health. The sample consisted of peripheral blood, taken on day 0 of AZD1222 vaccination.

The CDR3 spells CASSQVFLAGGPVDSETQYF. The DNA of the CDR3 is TGCGCCAGCAGCCAAGTATTTCTTGCGGGAGGGCCCGTGGATTCGGAGACCCAGTACTTC. The chain recombines TRBV4-1 with TRBJ2-5; the match to TRBD2 covers 9 bases. The V gene's germline CDR1 is MGHRA and CDR2 YSYEKL. The CDR3 contains 20 residues. The V segment lost 1 base and the J segment 5 bases; nucleotides outside the gene matches: 20.